Listed below are T cell receptor beta chains from one sample, sequenced in a study of neoadjuvant nivolumab and ipilimumab in lung cancer. The method was immunoSEQ multiplex PCR; TCRdb's version includes in-frame clones alone and lacks a portion of them. The repertoire holds fewer than 20,000 clones, 79% seen once, with around 9.2% in the top ten. Sample: tumor tissue, taken after neoadjuvant nivolumab, alone or with ipilimumab, at or shortly before surgery. These receptors were obtained from an adult with non-small cell lung cancer. CDR3s include the opening cysteine and the closing phenylalanine or tryptophan. Only some rows state a clone size, as once, few, many or a class for expanded clones.

length: 15; size: NA; J: TRBJ1-6; V: TRBV5-4; CDR3: CASSLGSQGNSPLHF
length: 12; size: NA; J: TRBJ2-2; V: TRBV7-2; CDR3: CASSLAYGELFF
length: 16; size: NA; J: TRBJ1-3; V: TRBV14; CDR3: CASSQGGLGQGHTIYF
length: 11; size: few; J: TRBJ1-2; V: TRBV30; CDR3: CAWTRVLGYTF
length: 9; size: NA; J: TRBJ2-4; V: TRBV5-3; CDR3: CARKQIQYF
length: 12; size: once; J: TRBJ2-3; V: TRBV7-2; CDR3: CASGQDTDTQYF
length: 15; size: NA; J: TRBJ1-4; V: TRBV6-6; CDR3: CASAVGGAGDEKLFF
length: 16; size: NA; J: TRBJ1-6; V: TRBV10-2; CDR3: CASSESRFSYNSPPHF
length: 18; size: NA; J: TRBJ2-3; V: TRBV2; CDR3: CASRRGSGGTRSTDTQYF
length: 14; size: NA; J: TRBJ2-5; V: TRBV25-1; CDR3: CASSEGQFVETQYF
length: 14; size: NA; J: TRBJ1-4; V: TRBV10-3; CDR3: CAISGNRGEEKLFF
length: 13; size: once; J: TRBJ1-2; V: TRBV28; CDR3: CASRTGGAYGYTF
length: 13; size: NA; J: TRBJ2-5; V: TRBV27; CDR3: CASSLDGGWTQYF
length: 15; size: NA; J: TRBJ2-5; V: TRBV7-9; CDR3: CASSLGDRDQETQYF
length: 13; size: medium-sized; J: TRBJ1-6; V: TRBV7-6; CDR3: CASSGGLGSPLHF
length: 12; size: NA; J: TRBJ2-3; V: TRBV7-7; CDR3: CASSLDRGQQYF
length: 15; size: NA; J: TRBJ2-4; V: TRBV28; CDR3: CASSSPWTGSDIQYF
length: 16; size: NA; J: TRBJ1-6; V: TRBV30; CDR3: CAWKFRGAGGVSPLHF
length: 13; size: NA; J: TRBJ2-7; V: TRBV7-2; CDR3: CASSLEPAYEQYF
length: 13; size: few; J: TRBJ2-7; V: TRBV18; CDR3: CASSPIAAYEQYF
length: 14; size: NA; J: TRBJ2-3; V: TRBV25-1; CDR3: CASSGPGRTDTQYF
length: 10; size: NA; J: TRBJ1-2; V: TRBV28; CDR3: CASSSYGYTF